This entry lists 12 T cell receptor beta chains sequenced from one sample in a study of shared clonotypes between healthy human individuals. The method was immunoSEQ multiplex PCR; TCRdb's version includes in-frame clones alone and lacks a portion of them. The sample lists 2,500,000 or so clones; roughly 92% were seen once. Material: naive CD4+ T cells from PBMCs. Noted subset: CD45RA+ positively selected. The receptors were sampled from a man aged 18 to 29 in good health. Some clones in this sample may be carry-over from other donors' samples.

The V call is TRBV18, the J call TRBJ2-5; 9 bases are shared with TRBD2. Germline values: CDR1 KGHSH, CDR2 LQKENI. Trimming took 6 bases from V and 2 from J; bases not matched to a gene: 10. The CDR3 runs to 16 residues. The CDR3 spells CASSTGIAGGQETQYF. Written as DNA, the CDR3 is TGTGCCAGCTCGACAGGAATTGCGGGAGGGCAAGAGACCCAGTACTTC. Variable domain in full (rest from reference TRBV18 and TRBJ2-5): NAGVMQNPRHLVRRRGQEARLRCSPMKGHSHVYWYRQLPEEGLKFMVYLQKENIIDESGMPKERFSAEFPKEGPSILRIQQVVRGDSAAYFCASSTGIAGGQETQYFGPGTRLLVL.

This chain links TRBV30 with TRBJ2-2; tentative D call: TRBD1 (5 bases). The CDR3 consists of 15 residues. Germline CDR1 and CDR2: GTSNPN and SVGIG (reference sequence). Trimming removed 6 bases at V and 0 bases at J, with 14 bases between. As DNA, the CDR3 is TGTGCCTGCATTAGGGGCGGTACGAACACCGGGGAGCTGTTTTTT. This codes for CACIRGGTNTGELFF.

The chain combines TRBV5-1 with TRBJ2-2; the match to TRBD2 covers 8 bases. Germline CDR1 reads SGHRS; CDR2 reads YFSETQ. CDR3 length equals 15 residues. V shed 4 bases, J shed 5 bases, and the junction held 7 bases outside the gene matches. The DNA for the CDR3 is TGCGCCAGCAGCCTTAGCGGGGCGACGACCGGGGAGCTGTTTTTT. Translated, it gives CASSLSGATTGELFF.

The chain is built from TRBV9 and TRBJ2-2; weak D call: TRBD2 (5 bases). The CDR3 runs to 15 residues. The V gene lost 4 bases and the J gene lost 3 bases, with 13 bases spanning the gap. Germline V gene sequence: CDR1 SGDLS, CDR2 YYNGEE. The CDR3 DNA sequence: TGTGCCAGCAGCCCCTTCTTGAGGGACACCGGGGAGCTGTTTTTT. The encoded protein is CASSPFLRDTGELFF.

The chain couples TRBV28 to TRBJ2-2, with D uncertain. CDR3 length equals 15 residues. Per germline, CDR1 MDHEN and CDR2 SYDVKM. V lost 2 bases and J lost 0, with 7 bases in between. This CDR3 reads CASSLELANTGELFF. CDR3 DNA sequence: TGTGCCAGCAGTTTAGAACTCGCGAACACCGGGGAGCTGTTTTTT.

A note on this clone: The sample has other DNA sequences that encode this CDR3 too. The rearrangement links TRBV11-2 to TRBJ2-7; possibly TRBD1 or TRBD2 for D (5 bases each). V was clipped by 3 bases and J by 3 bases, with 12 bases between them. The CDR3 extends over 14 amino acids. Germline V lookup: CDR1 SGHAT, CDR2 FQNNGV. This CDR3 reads CASSLVRGSYEQYF. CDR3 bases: TGTGCCAGCAGCTTGGTCCGGGGCAGCTACGAGCAGTACTTC. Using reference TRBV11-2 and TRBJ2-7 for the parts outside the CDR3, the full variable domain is EAGVAQSPRYKIIEKRQSVAFWCNPISGHATLYWYQQILGQGPKLLIQFQNNGVVDDSQLPKDRFSAERLKGVDSTLKIQPAKLEDSAVYLCASSLVRGSYEQYFGPGTRLTVT.

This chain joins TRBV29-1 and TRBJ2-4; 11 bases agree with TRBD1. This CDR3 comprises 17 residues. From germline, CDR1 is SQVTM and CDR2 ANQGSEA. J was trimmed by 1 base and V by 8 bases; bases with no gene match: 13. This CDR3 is CSPVGGQGVAAKNIQYF. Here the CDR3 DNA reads TGCAGCCCAGTGGGGGGACAGGGGGTCGCGGCCAAAAACATTCAGTACTTC.

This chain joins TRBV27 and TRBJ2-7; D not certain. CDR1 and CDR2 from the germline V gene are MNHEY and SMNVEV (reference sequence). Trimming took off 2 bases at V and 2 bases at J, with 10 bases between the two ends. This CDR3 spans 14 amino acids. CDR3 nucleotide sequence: TGTGCCAGCAGTTTAGGGTCACGGCCCTACGAGCAGTACTTC. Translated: CASSLGSRPYEQYF.

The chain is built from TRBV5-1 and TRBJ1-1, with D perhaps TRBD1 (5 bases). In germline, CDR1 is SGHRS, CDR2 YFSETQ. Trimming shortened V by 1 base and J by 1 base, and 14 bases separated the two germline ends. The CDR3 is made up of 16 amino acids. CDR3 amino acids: CASSLKRGAQNTEAFF. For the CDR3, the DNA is TGCGCCAGCAGCTTGAAAAGAGGGGCCCAGAACACTGAAGCTTTCTTT.

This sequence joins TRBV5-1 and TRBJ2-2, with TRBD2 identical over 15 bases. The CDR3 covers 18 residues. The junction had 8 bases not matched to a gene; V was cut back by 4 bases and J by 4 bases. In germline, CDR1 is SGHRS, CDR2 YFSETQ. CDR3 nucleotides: TGCGCCAGCAGCGGAGGACTAGCGGGAGGGCCGGGCACCGGGGAGCTGTTTTTT. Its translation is CASSGGLAGGPGTGELFF.

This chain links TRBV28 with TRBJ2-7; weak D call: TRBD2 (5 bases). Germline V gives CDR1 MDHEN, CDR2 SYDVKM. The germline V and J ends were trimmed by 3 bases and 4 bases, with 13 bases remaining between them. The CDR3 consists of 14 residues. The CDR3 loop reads CASSLTGELYEQYF. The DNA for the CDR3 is TGTGCCAGCAGTTTGACCGGGGAATTATACGAGCAGTACTTC.

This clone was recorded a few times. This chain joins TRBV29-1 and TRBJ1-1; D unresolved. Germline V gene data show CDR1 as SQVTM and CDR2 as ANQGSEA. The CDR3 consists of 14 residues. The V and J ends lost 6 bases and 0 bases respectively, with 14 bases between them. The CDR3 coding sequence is TGCAGCGTCCAACTTCTACTAATGAACACTGAAGCTTTCTTT. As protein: CSVQLLLMNTEAFF.